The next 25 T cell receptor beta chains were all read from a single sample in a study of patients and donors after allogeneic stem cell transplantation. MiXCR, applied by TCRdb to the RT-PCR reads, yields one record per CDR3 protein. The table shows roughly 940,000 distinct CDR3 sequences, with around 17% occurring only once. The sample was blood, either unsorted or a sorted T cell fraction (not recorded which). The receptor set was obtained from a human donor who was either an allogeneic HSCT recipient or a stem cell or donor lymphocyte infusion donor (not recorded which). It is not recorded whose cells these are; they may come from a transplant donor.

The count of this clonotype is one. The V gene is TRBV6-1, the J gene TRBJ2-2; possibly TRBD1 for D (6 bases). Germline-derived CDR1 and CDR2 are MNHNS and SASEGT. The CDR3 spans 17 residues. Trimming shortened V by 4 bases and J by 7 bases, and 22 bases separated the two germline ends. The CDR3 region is CASSGQGTPIIIGELFF. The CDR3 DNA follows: TGTGCCAGCAGTGGGCAAGGGACACCCATCATCATCGGGGAGCTGTTTTTT.

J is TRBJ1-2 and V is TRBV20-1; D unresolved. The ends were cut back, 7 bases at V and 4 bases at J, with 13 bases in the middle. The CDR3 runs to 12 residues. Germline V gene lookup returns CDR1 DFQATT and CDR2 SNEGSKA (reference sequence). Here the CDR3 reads CSGIRNSYGYTF. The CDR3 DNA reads TGCAGTGGGATCAGGAACAGCTATGGCTACACCTTC.

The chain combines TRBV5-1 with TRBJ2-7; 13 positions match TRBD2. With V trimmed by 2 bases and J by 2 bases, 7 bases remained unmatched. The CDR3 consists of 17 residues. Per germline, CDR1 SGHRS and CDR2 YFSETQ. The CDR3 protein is CASSFVTSGRTPYEQYF. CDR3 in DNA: TGCGCCAGCAGCTTTGTGACTAGCGGGAGGACCCCCTACGAGCAGTACTTC.

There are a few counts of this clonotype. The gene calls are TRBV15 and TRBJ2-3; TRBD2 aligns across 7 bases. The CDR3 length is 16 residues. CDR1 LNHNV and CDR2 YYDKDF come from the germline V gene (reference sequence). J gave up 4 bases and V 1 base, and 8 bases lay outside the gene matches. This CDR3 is CATSRVGRRESDTQYF. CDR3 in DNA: TGTGCCACCAGCAGAGTCGGTAGGCGGGAGTCAGATACGCAGTATTTT.

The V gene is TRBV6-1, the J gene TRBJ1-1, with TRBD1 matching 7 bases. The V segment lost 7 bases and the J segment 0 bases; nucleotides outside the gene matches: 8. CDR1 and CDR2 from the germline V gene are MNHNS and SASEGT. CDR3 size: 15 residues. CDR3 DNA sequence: TGTGCCAGCAACAGACAGGGAGGAGTGAACACTGAAGCTTTCTTT. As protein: CASNRQGGVNTEAFF.

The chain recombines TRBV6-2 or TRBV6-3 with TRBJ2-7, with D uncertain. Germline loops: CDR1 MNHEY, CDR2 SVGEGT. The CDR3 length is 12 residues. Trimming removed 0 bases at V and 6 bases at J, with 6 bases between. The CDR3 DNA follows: TGTGCCAGCAGTTACTCGATGAGCGAGCAGTACTTC. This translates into CASSYSMSEQYF.

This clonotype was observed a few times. The CDR3, as DNA: TGTGCCAGCAGCCGAGACGGCGGCTACACCTTC. It translates to CASSRDGGYTF. The V call is TRBV7-2, the J call TRBJ1-2; no firm D call. The V gene's germline CDR1 is SGHTA and CDR2 FQGNSA. The CDR3 sequence is 11 residues long. Trimming removed 5 bases from V and 8 bases from J, with 9 bases in between.

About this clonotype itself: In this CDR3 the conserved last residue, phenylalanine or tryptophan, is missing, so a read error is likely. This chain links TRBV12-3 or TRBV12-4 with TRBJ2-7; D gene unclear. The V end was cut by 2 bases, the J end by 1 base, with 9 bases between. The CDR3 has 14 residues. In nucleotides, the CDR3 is TGTGCCAGCAGTTTACGACTGCCTTCCTACGAGCAGTACTTA. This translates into CASSLRLPSYEQYL.

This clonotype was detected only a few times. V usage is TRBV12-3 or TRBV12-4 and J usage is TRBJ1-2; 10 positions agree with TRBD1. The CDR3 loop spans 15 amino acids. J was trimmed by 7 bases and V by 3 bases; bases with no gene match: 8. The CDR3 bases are TGTGCCAGCAGTTTCGACAGGGGGCTGGGAGGTGGCTACACCTTC. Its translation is CASSFDRGLGGGYTF.

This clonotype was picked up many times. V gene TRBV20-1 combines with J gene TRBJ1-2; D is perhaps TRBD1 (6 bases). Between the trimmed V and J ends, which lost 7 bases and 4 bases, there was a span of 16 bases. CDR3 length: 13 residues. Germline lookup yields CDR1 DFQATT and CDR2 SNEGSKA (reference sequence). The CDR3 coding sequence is TGCAGTGGGACGGGGGCGCGAGGCTATGGCTACACCTTC. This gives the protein CSGTGARGYGYTF.

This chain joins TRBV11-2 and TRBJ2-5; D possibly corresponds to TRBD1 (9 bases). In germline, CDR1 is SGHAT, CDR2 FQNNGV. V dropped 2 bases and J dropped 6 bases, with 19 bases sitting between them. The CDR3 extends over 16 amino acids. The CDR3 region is CASSLIGGDRVKTQYF. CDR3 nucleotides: TGTGCCAGCAGCTTAATCGGGGGGGACAGGGTGAAGACCCAGTACTTC.

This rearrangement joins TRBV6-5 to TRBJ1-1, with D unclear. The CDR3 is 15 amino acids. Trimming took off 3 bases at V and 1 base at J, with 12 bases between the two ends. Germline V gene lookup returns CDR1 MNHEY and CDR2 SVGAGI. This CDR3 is CASSYLGGGNTEAFF. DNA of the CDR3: TGTGCCAGCAGTTATTTAGGCGGCGGGAACACTGAAGCTTTCTTT.

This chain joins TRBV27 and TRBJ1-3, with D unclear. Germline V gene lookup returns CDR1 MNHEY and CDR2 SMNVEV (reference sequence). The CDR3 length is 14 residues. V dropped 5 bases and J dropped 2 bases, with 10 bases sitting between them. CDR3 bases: TGTGCCAGCAGTATGTGGGGAGCTGGAAACACCATATATTTT. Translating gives CASSMWGAGNTIYF.

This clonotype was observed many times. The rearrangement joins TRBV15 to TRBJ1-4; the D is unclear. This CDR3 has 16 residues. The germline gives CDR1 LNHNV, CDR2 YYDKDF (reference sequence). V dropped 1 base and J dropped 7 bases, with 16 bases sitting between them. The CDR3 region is CATSRVLMVATEKLFF. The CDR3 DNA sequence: TGTGCCACCAGCAGAGTGTTGATGGTGGCCACTGAAAAACTGTTTTTT.

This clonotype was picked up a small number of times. CDR3 sequence reads: CSARGAREASSYEQYF. The CDR3 DNA reads TGCAGTGCTAGAGGAGCGCGGGAAGCCTCATCCTACGAGCAGTACTTC. This chain links TRBV20-1 with TRBJ2-7; D may be TRBD2 (6 bases). CDR1 and CDR2 from the germline V gene are DFQATT and SNEGSKA (reference sequence). This CDR3 has 16 residues. Trimming stripped 1 base from V and 1 base from J, with 17 bases between.

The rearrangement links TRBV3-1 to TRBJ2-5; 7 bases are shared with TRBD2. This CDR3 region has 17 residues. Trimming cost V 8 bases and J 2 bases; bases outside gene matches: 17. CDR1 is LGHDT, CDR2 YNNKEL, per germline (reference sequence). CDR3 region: CASAESTVAGVQETQYF. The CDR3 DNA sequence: TGTGCCAGCGCTGAATCCACTGTGGCGGGGGTACAAGAGACCCAGTACTTC.

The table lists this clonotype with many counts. CDR3 nucleotide sequence: TGTGCCAGCAGCCAAGACACCGGGACGAGATCATTCTATGGCTACACCTTC. Its protein is CASSQDTGTRSFYGYTF. The genes are TRBV4-2 and TRBJ1-2; D might be TRBD1 (5 bases). CDR3 length: 17 amino acids. The V gene's germline CDR1 is LGHNA and CDR2 YNFKEQ. Trimming removed 0 bases from V and 4 bases from J, with 18 bases in between.

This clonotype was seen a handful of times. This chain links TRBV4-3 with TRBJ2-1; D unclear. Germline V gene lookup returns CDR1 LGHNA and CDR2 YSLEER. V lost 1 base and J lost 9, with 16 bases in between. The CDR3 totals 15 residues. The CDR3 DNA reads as TGCGCCAGCAGCCAAGCCGCACAGATCTTCGGTGAGCAGTTCTTC. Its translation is CASSQAAQIFGEQFF.

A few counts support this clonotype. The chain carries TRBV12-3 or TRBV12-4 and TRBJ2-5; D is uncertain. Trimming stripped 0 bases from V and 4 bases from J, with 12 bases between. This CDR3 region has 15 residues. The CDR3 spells CASSLAGRIRETQYF. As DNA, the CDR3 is TGTGCCAGCAGTTTAGCGGGCAGGATCCGAGAGACCCAGTACTTC.

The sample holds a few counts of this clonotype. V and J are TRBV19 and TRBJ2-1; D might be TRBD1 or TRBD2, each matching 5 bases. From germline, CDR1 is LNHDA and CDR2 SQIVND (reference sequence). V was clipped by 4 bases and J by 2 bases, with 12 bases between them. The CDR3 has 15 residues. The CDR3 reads CASSTPGRTYNEQFF. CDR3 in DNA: TGTGCCAGTAGTACCCCGGGACGGACCTACAATGAGCAGTTCTTC.

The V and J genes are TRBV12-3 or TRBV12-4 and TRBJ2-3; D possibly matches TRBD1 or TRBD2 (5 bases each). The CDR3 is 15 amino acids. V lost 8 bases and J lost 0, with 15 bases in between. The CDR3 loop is CASLGATRSTDTQYF. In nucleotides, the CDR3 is TGTGCCAGCCTCGGGGCGACCCGAAGCACAGATACGCAGTATTTT.

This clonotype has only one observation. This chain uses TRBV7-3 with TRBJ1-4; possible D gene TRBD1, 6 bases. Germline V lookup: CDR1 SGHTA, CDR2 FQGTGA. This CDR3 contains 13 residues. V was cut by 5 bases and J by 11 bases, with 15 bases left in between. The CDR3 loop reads CASSAKGGGKLFF. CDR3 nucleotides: TGTGCCAGCAGCGCAAAAGGGGGAGGCAAACTGTTTTTT.

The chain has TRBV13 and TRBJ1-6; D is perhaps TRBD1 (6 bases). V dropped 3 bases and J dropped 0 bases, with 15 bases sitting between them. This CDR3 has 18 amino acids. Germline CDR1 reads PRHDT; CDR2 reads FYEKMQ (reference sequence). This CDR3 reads CASSFVGAGSSYNSPLHF. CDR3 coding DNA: TGTGCCAGCAGCTTTGTGGGGGCTGGGAGCTCCTATAATTCACCCCTCCACTTT.

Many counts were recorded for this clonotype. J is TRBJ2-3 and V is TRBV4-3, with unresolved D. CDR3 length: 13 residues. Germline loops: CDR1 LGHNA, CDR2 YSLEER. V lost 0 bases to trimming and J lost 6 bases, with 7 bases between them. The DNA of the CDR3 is TGCGCCAGCAGCCAAGATTTTGGGGATACGCAGTATTTT. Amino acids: CASSQDFGDTQYF.

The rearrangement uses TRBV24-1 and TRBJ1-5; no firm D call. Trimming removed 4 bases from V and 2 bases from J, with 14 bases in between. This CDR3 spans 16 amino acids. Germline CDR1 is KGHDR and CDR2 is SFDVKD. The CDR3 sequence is CATSDSGRGGNQPQHF. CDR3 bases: TGTGCCACCAGTGACTCGGGCCGGGGTGGCAATCAGCCCCAGCATTTT.